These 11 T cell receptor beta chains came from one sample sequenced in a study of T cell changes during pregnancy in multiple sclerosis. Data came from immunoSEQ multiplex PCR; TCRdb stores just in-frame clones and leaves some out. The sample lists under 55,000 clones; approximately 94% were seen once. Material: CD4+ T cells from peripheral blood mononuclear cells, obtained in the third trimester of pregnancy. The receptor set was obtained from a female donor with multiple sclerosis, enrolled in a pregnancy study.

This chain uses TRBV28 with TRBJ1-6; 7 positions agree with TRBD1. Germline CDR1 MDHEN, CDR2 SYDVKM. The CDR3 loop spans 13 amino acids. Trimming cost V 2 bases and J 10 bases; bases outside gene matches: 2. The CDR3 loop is CASSLDRDSPLHF. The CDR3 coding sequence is TGTGCCAGCAGTTTAGACAGGGACTCACCCCTCCACTTT.

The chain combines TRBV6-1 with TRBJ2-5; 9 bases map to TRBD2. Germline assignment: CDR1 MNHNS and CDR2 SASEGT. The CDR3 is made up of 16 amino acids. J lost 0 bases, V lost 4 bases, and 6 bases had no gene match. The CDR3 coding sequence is TGTGCCAGCAGTGCAAGTCTAGCGGGGCACCAAGAGACCCAGTACTTC. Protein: CASSASLAGHQETQYF.

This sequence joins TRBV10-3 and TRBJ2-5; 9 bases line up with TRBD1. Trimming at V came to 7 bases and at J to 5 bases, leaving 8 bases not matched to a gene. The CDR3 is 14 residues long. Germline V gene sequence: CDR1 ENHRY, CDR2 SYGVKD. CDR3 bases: TGTGCCATCACCTCTACAGGGGGCCGCGAGACCCAGTACTTC. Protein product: CAITSTGGRETQYF.

CDR3 sequence reads: CASSPRWAETQYF. The CDR3 nucleotides are TGTGCCAGCAGCCCTCGGTGGGCGGAGACCCAGTACTTC. This sequence joins TRBV7-3 and TRBJ2-5, with D hard to call. Deletions cut 5 bases from V and 5 bases from J, with 12 bases between. This CDR3 comprises 13 residues. Per the germline V gene, CDR1 is SGHTA and CDR2 is FQGTGA.

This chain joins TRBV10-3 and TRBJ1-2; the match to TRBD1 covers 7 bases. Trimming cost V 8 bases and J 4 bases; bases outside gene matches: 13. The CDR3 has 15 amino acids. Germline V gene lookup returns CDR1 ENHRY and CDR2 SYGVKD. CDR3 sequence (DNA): TGTGCCATCTTTTTAGGGGGCGCGGGGAGCTATGGCTACACCTTC. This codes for CAIFLGGAGSYGYTF.

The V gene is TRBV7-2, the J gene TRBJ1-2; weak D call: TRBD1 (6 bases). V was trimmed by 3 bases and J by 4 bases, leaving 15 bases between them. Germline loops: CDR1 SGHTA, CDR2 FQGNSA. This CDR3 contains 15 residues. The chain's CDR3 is CASSLEQGPPYGYTF. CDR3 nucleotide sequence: TGTGCCAGCAGCTTGGAACAGGGACCCCCCTATGGCTACACCTTC.

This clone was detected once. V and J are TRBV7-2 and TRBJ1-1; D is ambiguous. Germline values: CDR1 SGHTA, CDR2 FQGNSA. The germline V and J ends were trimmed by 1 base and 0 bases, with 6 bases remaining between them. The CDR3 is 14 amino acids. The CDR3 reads CASSLVAVNTEAFF. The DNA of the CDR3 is TGTGCCAGCAGCTTAGTGGCAGTGAACACTGAAGCTTTCTTT.

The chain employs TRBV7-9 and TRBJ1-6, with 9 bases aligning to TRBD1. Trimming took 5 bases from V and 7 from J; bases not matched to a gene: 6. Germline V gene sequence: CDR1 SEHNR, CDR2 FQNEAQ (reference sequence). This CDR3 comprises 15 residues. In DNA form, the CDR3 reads TGTGCCAGCAGCCACCTGACAGGGGGAAATTCACCCCTCCACTTT. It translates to CASSHLTGGNSPLHF.

The CDR3 protein is CASSFQQFPPPTDTQYF. Written as DNA, the CDR3 is TGTGCCAGCAGTTTTCAACAGTTCCCGCCCCCCACAGATACGCAGTATTTT. The chain couples TRBV27 to TRBJ2-3, with unresolved D. Germline loops: CDR1 MNHEY, CDR2 SMNVEV (reference sequence). The CDR3 is 17 amino acids. Trimming shortened V by 3 bases and J by 2 bases, and 18 bases separated the two germline ends.

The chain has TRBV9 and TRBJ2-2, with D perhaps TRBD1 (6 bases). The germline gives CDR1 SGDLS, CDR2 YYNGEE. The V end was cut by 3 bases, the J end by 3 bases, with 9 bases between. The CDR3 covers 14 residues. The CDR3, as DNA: TGTGCCAGCAGCGATCGACAGGACACCGGGGAGCTGTTTTTT. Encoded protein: CASSDRQDTGELFF.

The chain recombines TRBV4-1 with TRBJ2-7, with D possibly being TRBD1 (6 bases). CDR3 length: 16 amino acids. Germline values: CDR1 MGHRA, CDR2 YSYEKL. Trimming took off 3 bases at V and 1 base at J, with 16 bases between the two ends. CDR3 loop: CASSQNTGQKSYEQYF. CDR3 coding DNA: TGCGCCAGCAGCCAGAATACCGGACAGAAATCCTACGAGCAGTACTTC.